This record covers a single TCR beta chain. Its antigen is undetermined. The authors made TCR beta cDNA libraries by 5'RACE template switching. This switching added a universal primer site and UMIs. TCRdb re-called the 5' RACE reads; every CDR3 protein appears as one record, without DNA. The table lists about 380,000 distinct CDR3 sequences. In germline, CDR1 is SGHRS, CDR2 YFSETQ. The CDR3 totals 16 residues. This record comes from a study of T cells expressing NK-cell markers. Study details: The study sequenced eight donors, seven HCMV-seropositive and one seronegative. The study, taken as a whole, reports: These same clonotypes (in several donors) also led the CD3+CD56-NKG2C+ fraction. Roughly 1.0-8% of CD8+ T cells in about six donors belonged to dominant NKG2C+ clonotypes.

Sequencing was carried out using blood T cells: a sorted CD56 or NKG2C T cell subset, CD4+ or CD8+ T cells, or bulk PBMC T cells (not recorded which). This clonotype was sampled from a man aged 18-69 years in good health. V usage is TRBV5-1 and J usage is TRBJ2-6; with no DNA, the TCRdb D assignment of TRBD1 cannot be verified. CDR3 residues: CASSGQGWGGANVLTF. The full variable domain, with the rest looked up from reference TRBV5-1 and TRBJ2-6, is KAGVTQTPRYLIKTRGQQVTLSCSPISGHRSVSWYQQTPGQGLQFLFEYFSETQRNKGNFPGRFSGRQFSNSRSEMNVSTLELGDSALYLCASSGQGWGGANVLTFGAGSRLTVL.